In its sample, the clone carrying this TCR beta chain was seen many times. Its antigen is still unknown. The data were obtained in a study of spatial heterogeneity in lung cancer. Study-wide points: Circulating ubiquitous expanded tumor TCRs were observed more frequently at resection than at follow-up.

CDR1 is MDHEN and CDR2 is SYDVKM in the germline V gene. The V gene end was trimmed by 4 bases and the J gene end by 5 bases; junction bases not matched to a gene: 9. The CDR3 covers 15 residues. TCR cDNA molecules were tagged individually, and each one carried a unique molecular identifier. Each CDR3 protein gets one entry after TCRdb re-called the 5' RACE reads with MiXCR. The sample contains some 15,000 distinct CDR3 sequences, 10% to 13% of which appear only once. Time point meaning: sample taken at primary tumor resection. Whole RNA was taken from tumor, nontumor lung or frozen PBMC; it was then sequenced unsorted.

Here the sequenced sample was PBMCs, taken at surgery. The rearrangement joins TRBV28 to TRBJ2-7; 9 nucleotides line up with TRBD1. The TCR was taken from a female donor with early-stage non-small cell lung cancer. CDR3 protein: CASSSPGQGYHEQYF. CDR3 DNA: TGTGCCAGCAGTTCACCGGGACAGGGTTACCACGAGCAGTACTTC.